The clone carrying this TCR beta chain was seen only once. The CDR3 sequence is 17 residues long. V dropped 3 bases and J dropped 12 bases, with 30 bases sitting between them. Germline CDR1 reads MGHDK; CDR2 reads SYGVNS. This record belongs to a study of PD-1 blockade in classical Hodgkin lymphoma. This sample's time point: cycle 4 day 1 (C4D1), after less than 7 weeks of nivolumab. Every patient had relapsed following autologous stem cell transplantation, and cohorts differed in brentuximab vedotin exposure. Clones were read by immunoSEQ multiplex PCR, and TCRdb kept only the in-frame ones, dropping some. Of more than 95,000 clones listed, more than 70% are singletons.

The sample was peripheral blood mononuclear cells (PBMCs), taken before the fourth cycle of nivolumab. The sequence was obtained from a human donor with classical Hodgkin lymphoma. The V and J genes are TRBV25-1 and TRBJ2-7, with a tentative D call TRBD1 (5 bases). Written as DNA, the CDR3 is TGTGCCAGCAGTGACCTAACGACAGCTCCCCTTGTTTTCACGGGGTACTTC. Its translation: CASSDLTTAPLVFTGYF.